A single sample gave rise to the 28 T cell receptor beta chains below, sequenced in a study of cytomegalovirus exposure and HLA in healthy donors. The PCR contained 60 Vbeta and 13 Jbeta primers. Repertoires were generated with immunoSEQ multiplex PCR, while TCRdb's copy carries only in-frame clones and drops some. Of about 110,000 clones in the sample, roughly 69% were seen once. The sample taken for sequencing was PBMCs. The receptor set was obtained from a man aged 50-60 years in good health and CMV-seropositive.

The chain combines TRBV28 with TRBJ2-2; 9 bases are a match to TRBD1. Losses at the gene ends were 9 bases for V and 5 bases for J; bases not matched to a gene: 4. Germline CDR1 reads MDHEN; CDR2 reads SYDVKM. This CDR3 region has 13 residues. The CDR3 loop is CASRDRVTGELFF. As DNA, the CDR3 is TGTGCCAGTCGGGACAGGGTAACCGGGGAGCTGTTTTTT.

The chain couples TRBV6-1 to TRBJ2-1; tentatively, D is TRBD1 (6 bases). Trimming cost V 9 bases and J 8 bases, with 8 bases left between them. CDR3 length: 10 residues. Germline-derived CDR1 and CDR2 are MNHNS and SASEGT. The CDR3, as DNA: TGTGCCAGTGGACAGTATGAGCAGTTCTTC. This encodes CASGQYEQFF.

The chain uses TRBV6-1 and TRBJ2-7; 10 positions match TRBD1. Germline assignment: CDR1 MNHNS and CDR2 SASEGT. The CDR3 totals 15 residues. Trimming at V came to 4 bases and at J to 3 bases, leaving 6 bases not matched to a gene. DNA of the CDR3: TGTGCCAGCAGTGGGGATAGGACAGGGGGCTACGAGCAGTACTTC. Translated: CASSGDRTGGYEQYF.

CDR3 sequence (DNA): TGTGCCAGCGCCCCGGGACAGACTAACTATGGCTACACCTTC. It is translated as CASAPGQTNYGYTF. V gene TRBV7-6 combines with J gene TRBJ1-2, with 7 bases that match TRBD1. With V trimmed by 8 bases and J by 0 bases, 6 bases remained unmatched. In germline, CDR1 is SGHVS, CDR2 FNYEAQ. This CDR3 spans 14 amino acids.

The J gene is TRBJ1-1, the V gene TRBV4-1; 8 nucleotides agree with TRBD1. The CDR3 is made up of 16 amino acids. Germline V gene sequence: CDR1 MGHRA, CDR2 YSYEKL. J was trimmed by 7 bases and V by 0 bases; bases with no gene match: 10. CDR3 DNA sequence: TGCGCCAGCAGCCAAGAAGCAGCGACAGGGGTTAATGAAGCTTTCTTT. This codes for CASSQEAATGVNEAFF.

The chain employs TRBV6-1 and TRBJ2-1; D is uncertain. CDR3 length equals 15 residues. With 6 bases removed from V and 4 bases from J, the gap between germline ends came to 16 bases. Germline V gene sequence: CDR1 MNHNS, CDR2 SASEGT. CDR3 DNA sequence: TGTGCCAGCAGGTCAGGTTTCACAAATTACAATGAGCAGTTCTTC. Residues: CASRSGFTNYNEQFF.

The chain uses TRBV28 and TRBJ1-5; unclear D gene. CDR3 length equals 13 residues. Germline V gives CDR1 MDHEN, CDR2 SYDVKM. The ends were cut back, 7 bases at V and 3 bases at J, with 10 bases in the middle. CDR3 sequence: CASNNINNQPQHF. CDR3 coding DNA: TGTGCCAGCAATAATATTAACAATCAGCCCCAGCATTTT. The variable domain in full, completed from reference TRBV28 and TRBJ1-5, reads DVKVTQSSRYLVKRTGEKVFLECVQDMDHENMFWYRQDPGLGLRLIYFSYDVKMKEKGDIPEGYSVSREKKERFSLILESASTNQTSMYLCASNNINNQPQHFGDGTRLSIL.

The V and J genes are TRBV5-1 and TRBJ2-7, with D uncertain. This CDR3 is built from 13 residues. Trimming shortened V by 0 bases and J by 6 bases, and 10 bases separated the two germline ends. The V gene's germline CDR1 is SGHRS and CDR2 YFSETQ. The CDR3 sequence: CASSLGVGGEQYF. CDR3 in DNA: TGCGCCAGCAGCTTGGGCGTCGGCGGCGAGCAGTACTTC.

This rearrangement joins TRBV18 to TRBJ1-1; weak D call: TRBD1 (6 bases). CDR3 length: 15 residues. The V end lost 3 bases, the J end lost 8 bases, and 19 bases lay between the germline ends. Germline loops: CDR1 KGHSH, CDR2 LQKENI. This CDR3 reads CASSPFHRDTREAFF. In nucleotides, the CDR3 is TGTGCCAGCTCACCCTTCCACCGGGACACCCGAGAAGCTTTCTTT.

The chain has TRBV16 and TRBJ1-6; a weak D match, TRBD1 (6 bases). The CDR3 spans 14 residues. Trimming removed 4 bases from V and 9 bases from J, with 13 bases in between. The germline V gene encodes CDR1 KGHSY and CDR2 FQNENV. The CDR3, as DNA: TGTGCCAGCAGCCTCACAGGGTGGTTTTCACCCCTCCACTTT. It specifies CASSLTGWFSPLHF.

J is TRBJ2-3 and V is TRBV5-1, with D possibly being TRBD2 (5 bases). Germline assignment: CDR1 SGHRS and CDR2 YFSETQ. V lost 3 bases and J 6 bases, leaving 17 bases between the germline ends. The CDR3 sequence is 15 residues long. CDR3 DNA: TGCGCCAGCAGCTCCCCCCGAGGTGGGAGTGATACGCAGTATTTT. Amino acid sequence: CASSSPRGGSDTQYF.

The chain joins TRBV12-5 to TRBJ2-3; D gene ambiguous. Germline CDR1 and CDR2: LGHNT and FRNRAP. V lost 0 bases and J lost 2, with 6 bases in between. This CDR3 spans 14 amino acids. The DNA of the CDR3 is TGTGCTAGTGGTTTGGTACAGCACACAGATACGCAGTATTTT. As protein: CASGLVQHTDTQYF.

The J gene is TRBJ2-2, the V gene TRBV12-5; D is undetermined. V lost 2 bases to trimming and J lost 7 bases, with 17 bases between them. Germline assignment: CDR1 LGHNT and CDR2 FRNRAP. CDR3 length: 16 residues. CDR3: CASGLPPRSYGGELFF. The CDR3 DNA follows: TGTGCTAGTGGTTTGCCACCTCGCTCTTACGGCGGGGAGCTGTTTTTT.

The V and J genes are TRBV5-1 and TRBJ1-4; the D is unclear. Germline V gene lookup returns CDR1 SGHRS and CDR2 YFSETQ. V was pared by 4 bases and J by 7 bases, with 17 bases between. The CDR3 extends over 15 amino acids. CDR3 in amino acids: CASSDPGFLGEKLFF. As DNA, the CDR3 is TGCGCCAGCAGCGATCCGGGGTTCCTCGGTGAAAAACTGTTTTTT.

This chain connects TRBV19 to TRBJ2-7; 7 nucleotides line up with TRBD1. Trimming took 3 bases from V and 1 from J; bases not matched to a gene: 6. The CDR3 runs 15 residues. The V gene's germline CDR1 is LNHDA and CDR2 SQIVND (reference sequence). The CDR3 reads CASSISPGGSYEQYF. The CDR3 region has the DNA TGTGCCAGTAGTATTTCGCCAGGGGGTTCCTACGAGCAGTACTTC.

In DNA form, the CDR3 reads TGTGCCAGCAGCTTCTTCGGGGTGAGGAAAAACACTGAAGCTTTCTTT. Residues: CASSFFGVRKNTEAFF. The chain couples TRBV13 to TRBJ1-1; D remains ambiguous. V lost 3 bases, J lost 2 bases, and 16 bases lay in between. Looked up from germline, CDR1 is PRHDT and CDR2 is FYEKMQ (reference sequence). The CDR3 has 16 amino acids.

Points on this clone: Mismatch with germline at one junction end may stem from a read error. This chain connects TRBV2 to TRBJ1-3; D uncertain. This CDR3 has 18 amino acids. Germline V lookup: CDR1 SNHLY, CDR2 FYNNEI. CDR3 region: CASSKALLVFSTGNTIYF. CDR3 coding DNA: TGTGCCAGCAGTAAAGCGCTCTTGGTTTTCTCTACTGGAAACACCATATATTTT.

The chain joins TRBV19 to TRBJ2-7, with TRBD1 matching 8 bases. With V trimmed by 6 bases and J by 2 bases, 9 bases remained unmatched. The CDR3 spans 15 residues. CDR1 and CDR2 (germline): LNHDA, SQIVND (reference sequence). As DNA, the CDR3 is TGTGCCAGTAGAAAGGAGGGGACAGGAACCTACGAGCAGTACTTC. Amino acid sequence: CASRKEGTGTYEQYF.

This chain uses TRBV19 with TRBJ2-5, with TRBD2 matching over 7 bases. CDR1 and CDR2 (germline): LNHDA, SQIVND (reference sequence). Trimming at V came to 4 bases and at J to 1 base, leaving 3 bases not matched to a gene. CDR3 length: 14 residues. The CDR3 loop is CASSTGGGQETQYF. The CDR3 bases are TGTGCCAGTAGTACGGGCGGGGGCCAAGAGACCCAGTACTTC.

This sequence joins TRBV2 and TRBJ2-1, with 11 bases identical to TRBD2. The junction had 0 bases not matched to a gene; V was cut back by 4 bases and J by 1 base. The V gene's germline CDR1 is SNHLY and CDR2 FYNNEI. This CDR3 region has 15 residues. CDR3 in amino acids: CASSGLAGSYNEQFF. In DNA, the CDR3 is TGTGCCAGCAGTGGACTAGCGGGATCCTACAATGAGCAGTTCTTC.

This sequence joins TRBV2 and TRBJ2-1; 9 bases align to TRBD1. The germline V gene encodes CDR1 SNHLY and CDR2 FYNNEI. The CDR3 totals 15 residues. Trimming took 6 bases from V and 4 from J; bases not matched to a gene: 7. The CDR3 sequence is CASSTDRGEYNEQFF. Here the CDR3 DNA reads TGTGCCAGCAGCACGGACAGGGGCGAATACAATGAGCAGTTCTTC.

The V call is TRBV5-1, the J call TRBJ2-7; tentative D call: TRBD1 (5 bases). V was cut by 1 base and J by 0 bases, with 8 bases left in between. The CDR3 has 14 amino acids. Germline V gene lookup returns CDR1 SGHRS and CDR2 YFSETQ. The CDR3 reads CASSLSDTSYEQYF. The CDR3 DNA reads as TGCGCCAGCAGCTTGTCGGACACCTCCTACGAGCAGTACTTC.

This clone came up a few times. The junction departs from the called germline gene at one end, perhaps through a read error. V gene TRBV5-1 combines with J gene TRBJ2-4; the match to TRBD1 covers 8 bases. The CDR3 runs 19 residues. The V gene's germline CDR1 is SGHRS and CDR2 YFSETQ. The CDR3 spells CASSWATGAGFGAKNSQYF. In DNA, the CDR3 is TGCGCCAGCAGCTGGGCGACAGGGGCTGGATTTGGAGCCAAAAACAGTCAGTACTTC.

This sequence joins TRBV29-1 and TRBJ2-1; 8 bases map to TRBD2. CDR3 length equals 15 residues. Germline CDR1 and CDR2: SQVTM and ANQGSEA. V lost 3 bases to trimming and J lost 7 bases; unmatched junction nucleotides: 11. CDR3 coding DNA: TGCAGCGTTGACGGGTGGGGACTAGTTAAGAATGAGCAGTTCTTC. It translates to CSVDGWGLVKNEQFF.

V usage is TRBV7-9 and J usage is TRBJ2-1, with 10 bases aligning to TRBD2. Trimming cost V 4 bases and J 9 bases; bases outside gene matches: 9. Looked up from germline, CDR1 is SEHNR and CDR2 is FQNEAQ (reference sequence). The CDR3 runs 15 residues. The CDR3, as DNA: TGTGCCAGCAGCTCCCCAGCGGGAGGGCCCTCTGAGCAGTTCTTC. As protein: CASSSPAGGPSEQFF. The full variable domain, its missing parts supplied by reference TRBV7-9 and TRBJ2-1, is DTGVSQNPRHKITKRGQNVTFRCDPISEHNRLYWYRQTLGQGPEFLTYFQNEAQLEKSRLLSDRFSAERPKGSFSTLEIQRTEQGDSAMYLCASSSPAGGPSEQFFGPGTRLTVL.

This clone was seen a single time. This sequence joins TRBV2 and TRBJ1-2, with 8 bases fitting TRBD1. Trimming took 5 bases from V and 8 from J; bases not matched to a gene: 7. The CDR3 is 13 residues long. In germline, CDR1 is SNHLY, CDR2 FYNNEI. The CDR3 protein is CASSRDRSYGYTF. CDR3 nucleotides: TGTGCCAGCAGTAGGGACAGGTCGTACGGCTACACCTTC.

The CDR3 bases are TGTGCTAGTTCCCGGTCAGGGACAGATACGCAGTATTTT. As protein: CASSRSGTDTQYF. The rearrangement joins TRBV12-5 to TRBJ2-3; D possibly corresponds to TRBD1 (5 bases). V shed 8 bases and J shed 3 bases, with 12 bases lying between them. CDR1 is LGHNT, CDR2 FRNRAP, per germline. The CDR3 sequence is 13 residues long.

V gene TRBV2 combines with J gene TRBJ1-4; D is unresolved. This CDR3 contains 13 residues. V was shortened by 3 bases and J by 4 bases, with 6 bases between the two germline ends. In germline, CDR1 is SNHLY, CDR2 FYNNEI. CDR3 protein: CASSDAGNEKLFF. Here the CDR3 DNA reads TGTGCCAGCAGTGATGCGGGTAATGAAAAACTGTTTTTT.